These 20 T cell receptor beta chains share one sample of origin, sequenced in a study of T-cell memory formation after mild COVID-19. TCRdb independently ran MiXCR on the 5' RACE reads; one entry per CDR3 protein. Among 350,000 to 500,000 distinct CDR3 sequences listed, approximately 18% were seen once. The sample consisted of PBMCs or a T cell subset sorted from them (not recorded which). The receptors were gathered from a man aged 18 to 30 who had mild COVID-19 (a few samples of this study predate the infection). Cell type and time point are not known.

V gene TRBV7-2 combines with J gene TRBJ1-4; D is undetermined. This CDR3 region has 14 residues. V was cut by 1 base and J by 8 bases, with 11 bases left in between. The germline V gene encodes CDR1 SGHTA and CDR2 FQGNSA. The CDR3 DNA reads TGTGCCAGCAGCTTAGGGCGTAGGGAGGAAAAACTGTTTTTT. This encodes CASSLGRREEKLFF.

This clonotype was observed a handful of times. The chain joins TRBV25-1 to TRBJ2-7; D possibly matches TRBD1 or TRBD2 (5 bases each). Germline V gene data show CDR1 as MGHDK and CDR2 as SYGVNS. This CDR3 has 13 residues. V was pared by 1 base and J by 2 bases, with 6 bases between. This CDR3 is CASSEWGTYEQYF. The CDR3 nucleotides read TGTGCCAGCAGTGAATGGGGGACCTACGAGCAGTACTTC.

This chain joins TRBV12-3 or TRBV12-4 and TRBJ1-1; TRBD1 might be the D (5 bases). CDR3 length equals 14 residues. V was cut by 1 base and J by 7 bases, with 13 bases left in between. Here the CDR3 reads CASSLERGPVEAFF. In nucleotides, the CDR3 is TGTGCCAGCAGTTTAGAGCGGGGACCCGTTGAAGCTTTCTTT.

The chain recombines TRBV15 with TRBJ1-1; the match to TRBD1 covers 11 bases. Germline values: CDR1 LNHNV, CDR2 YYDKDF (reference sequence). CDR3 size: 12 residues. The V gene end was trimmed by 6 bases and the J gene end by 14 bases; junction bases not matched to a gene: 8. CDR3 loop: CATREGTGGKFF. CDR3 sequence (DNA): TGTGCCACCAGAGAGGGGACAGGGGGAAAGTTCTTT. Full variable domain (missing parts from reference TRBV15 and TRBJ1-1): DAMVIQNPRYQVTQFGKPVTLSCSQTLNHNVMYWYQQKSSQAPKLLFHYYDKDFNNEADTPDNFQSRRPNTSFCFLDIRSPGLGDTAMYLCATREGTGGKFFGQGTRLTVV.

This clonotype showed up just a few times. The CDR3 loop is CAITTTGGYTF. Here the CDR3 DNA reads TGTGCCATCACTACTACAGGTGGCTACACCTTC. V gene TRBV10-3 combines with J gene TRBJ1-2; perhaps TRBD1 as D (5 bases). Germline-derived CDR1 and CDR2 are ENHRY and SYGVKD. V lost 7 bases and J 7 bases, leaving 10 bases between the germline ends. CDR3 length: 11 amino acids.

The chain uses TRBV28 and TRBJ2-2; D unresolved. The CDR3 is made up of 12 amino acids. The V gene lost 8 bases and the J gene lost 5 bases, with 9 bases spanning the gap. Looked up from germline, CDR1 is MDHEN and CDR2 is SYDVKM. The CDR3 region has the DNA TGTGCCAGCCGCCGAAGGACCGGGGAGCTGTTTTTT. This sequence encodes CASRRRTGELFF.

This chain uses TRBV4-1 with TRBJ2-5, with TRBD2 matching over 7 bases. The V segment lost 3 bases and the J segment 2 bases; nucleotides outside the gene matches: 6. The CDR3 has 15 amino acids. Per germline, CDR1 MGHRA and CDR2 YSYEKL. The CDR3 bases are TGCGCCAGCAGCCAGGCCTCTAGCGGACAAGAGACCCAGTACTTC. This sequence encodes CASSQASSGQETQYF.

J is TRBJ1-1 and V is TRBV2; D unclear. From germline, CDR1 is SNHLY and CDR2 FYNNEI. CDR3 length: 10 amino acids. Deletions cut 7 bases from V and 5 bases from J, with 5 bases between. In DNA, the CDR3 is TGTGCCAGCACCTTTACTGAAGCTTTCTTT. Residues: CASTFTEAFF. Complete variable domain (other parts from reference TRBV2 and TRBJ1-1): EPEVTQTPSHQVTQMGQEVILRCVPISNHLYFYWYRQILGQKVEFLVSFYNNEISEKSEIFDDQFSVERPDGSNFTLKIRSTKLEDSAMYFCASTFTEAFFGQGTRLTVV.

J is TRBJ2-7 and V is TRBV14; D ambiguous. From germline, CDR1 is SGHDN and CDR2 FVKESK. The CDR3 runs to 14 residues. V shed 1 base and J shed 6 bases, with 13 bases lying between them. CDR3 in amino acids: CASSQVGLGIEQYV. CDR3 nucleotides: TGTGCCAGCAGCCAAGTAGGATTGGGTATCGAGCAGTACGTC.

The chain joins TRBV9 to TRBJ1-2; TRBD1 is a possible D gene (5 bases). V dropped 5 bases and J dropped 4 bases, with 18 bases sitting between them. CDR1 is SGDLS, CDR2 YYNGEE, per germline. The CDR3 is 15 residues long. The chain's CDR3 is CASSPGTALGYGYTF. The CDR3 bases are TGTGCCAGCAGTCCCGGGACTGCCTTGGGCTATGGCTACACCTTC.

This clonotype showed up just a few times. The chain carries TRBV18 and TRBJ2-5; D perhaps matches TRBD1 (5 bases). There are 14 residues in the CDR3. V was shortened by 4 bases and J by 7 bases, with 16 bases between the two germline ends. Germline CDR1 and CDR2: KGHSH and LQKENI. Here the CDR3 reads CASSRRGTEWTQYF. For the CDR3, the DNA is TGTGCCAGCTCACGAAGGGGCACAGAATGGACCCAGTACTTC.

This clonotype has more than one count but fewer than ten. The genes are TRBV20-1 and TRBJ1-2; D is perhaps TRBD1 (5 bases). Germline V lookup: CDR1 DFQATT, CDR2 SNEGSKA (reference sequence). This CDR3 spans 13 amino acids. Trimming pared 5 bases from V and 4 bases from J, leaving 14 bases between. CDR3 in amino acids: CSALTTAGYGYTF. The DNA of the CDR3 is TGCAGTGCTCTGACGACAGCTGGCTATGGCTACACCTTC.

This chain links TRBV4-3 with TRBJ1-3, with D maybe TRBD1 (5 bases). Between the trimmed V and J ends, which lost 0 bases and 6 bases, there was a span of 36 bases. Germline V lookup: CDR1 LGHNA, CDR2 YSLEER. This CDR3 has 23 residues. The CDR3 coding sequence is TGCGCCAGCAGCCAAGAGGTCCTGACAGTTCTTCTAGACCGTGTGGATTTGGCAAACACCATATATTTT. This encodes CASSQEVLTVLLDRVDLANTIYF.

The chain is built from TRBV5-1 and TRBJ1-6; D ambiguous. Looked up from germline, CDR1 is SGHRS and CDR2 is YFSETQ. The germline V and J ends were trimmed by 1 base and 8 bases, with 10 bases remaining between them. The length of the CDR3 is 14 residues. The CDR3 sequence is CASSLIFGDSPLHF. DNA for the CDR3: TGCGCCAGCAGCTTGATATTTGGGGATTCACCCCTCCACTTT.

This clonotype was found many times. This chain links TRBV5-1 with TRBJ2-1; the match to TRBD2 covers 7 bases. With 0 bases clipped from V and 10 bases from J, the junction kept 1 base outside the gene matches. Germline CDR1 SGHRS, CDR2 YFSETQ. This CDR3 contains 12 residues. The CDR3 DNA sequence: TGCGCCAGCAGCTTGGTTAGCGGGGAGCAGTTCTTC. Residues: CASSLVSGEQFF.

This clonotype turned up a few times. The rearrangement links TRBV7-9 to TRBJ2-4; perhaps D is TRBD1 or TRBD2 (6 bases each). The CDR3 runs to 14 residues. Germline V gene lookup returns CDR1 SEHNR and CDR2 FQNEAQ (reference sequence). Trimming left V 8 bases short and J 5 bases short, with 16 bases between. CDR3 sequence: CASARGGRENIQYF. The DNA of the CDR3 is TGTGCCAGCGCACGAGGGGGGCGCGAAAACATTCAGTACTTC.

This clonotype appeared a single time. This chain uses TRBV2 with TRBJ2-5; possibly TRBD1 or TRBD2 for D (6 bases each). Trimming left V 6 bases short and J 5 bases short, with 13 bases between. The CDR3 is 13 amino acids. Germline lookup yields CDR1 SNHLY and CDR2 FYNNEI. The CDR3 bases are TGTGCCAGCAGAAGGGGGGCAGAGGAGACCCAGTACTTC. This codes for CASRRGAEETQYF. Combining the CDR3 with reference TRBV2 and TRBJ2-5 gives the whole variable domain EPEVTQTPSHQVTQMGQEVILRCVPISNHLYFYWYRQILGQKVEFLVSFYNNEISEKSEIFDDQFSVERPDGSNFTLKIRSTKLEDSAMYFCASRRGAEETQYFGPGTRLLVL.

The V and J genes are TRBV5-4 and TRBJ2-7; 11 bases line up with TRBD1. The CDR3 is made up of 17 amino acids. Germline values: CDR1 SGHNT, CDR2 YYREEE (reference sequence). The J segment lost 2 bases and the V segment lost 0 bases, leaving 7 bases of the junction unmatched. CDR3 in DNA: TGTGCCAGCAGCTTGGGTAATCCGGGACAGGGGGCCTACGAGCAGTACTTC. Translated, it gives CASSLGNPGQGAYEQYF.

The chain uses TRBV5-1 and TRBJ2-2, with D perhaps being TRBD1 or TRBD2 (5 bases each). Trimming removed 4 bases at V and 6 bases at J, with 16 bases between. Germline CDR1 reads SGHRS; CDR2 reads YFSETQ. The CDR3 runs to 15 residues. The CDR3 nucleotides are TGCGCCAGCAGCGCCGGGGATTGGGGCCCCGGGGAGCTGTTTTTT. Translation gives CASSAGDWGPGELFF.

The table lists this clonotype with many counts. J is TRBJ2-1 and V is TRBV23-1; either TRBD1 or TRBD2 may supply D (5 bases each). TRBV23-1 is noted as an ORF with a role that remains uncertain. The CDR3 extends over 15 amino acids. V dropped 2 bases and J dropped 3 bases, with 11 bases sitting between them. The CDR3 reads CASSQEGFLYNEQFF. Here the CDR3 DNA reads TGCGCCAGCAGTCAAGAGGGGTTCCTCTACAATGAGCAGTTCTTC.